Below are 2 T cell receptor beta chains sequenced from a single sample in a study of read filtering for tumor transcriptome and immune sequencing. From roughly 390 ng of RNA, a library with molecular barcoded alpha/delta and beta/gamma adaptors was made. Each CDR3 protein gets one entry after TCRdb re-called the reads with MiXCR. The sample carries 25,000 or so distinct CDR3 sequences, 20% to 25% recorded once. The sample was a population of CD138-negative cells sorted from bone marrow. These receptors were obtained from a donor over 35 with multiple myeloma.

The table lists this clonotype with many counts. The chain couples TRBV20-1 to TRBJ1-1; the D gene is possibly TRBD1 (5 bases). Between the trimmed V and J ends, which lost 8 bases and 3 bases, there was a span of 13 bases. The germline gives CDR1 DFQATT, CDR2 SNEGSKA (reference sequence). This CDR3 comprises 12 residues. The CDR3 is CSTTDSYTEAFF. The DNA for the CDR3 is TGCAGTACGACAGACTCGTACACTGAAGCTTTCTTT.

As regards this clonotype: A read error is possible here, since a much larger clone lies one base away. Given the absence of the conserved phenylalanine or tryptophan at the CDR3 end, a read error is likely. This chain connects TRBV5-1 to TRBJ2-7; 8 bases map to TRBD1. V lost 2 bases to trimming and J lost 5 bases; unmatched junction nucleotides: 6. In germline, CDR1 is SGHRS, CDR2 YFSETQ. There are 14 residues in the CDR3. This chain's CDR3 is CASSLGQGRNEQYL. In DNA form, the CDR3 reads TGCGCCAGCAGCTTAGGACAGGGTCGAAACGAGCAGTACCTC.